One and the same sample provided the 8 T cell receptor beta chains below, sequenced in a study of CD8 T cells in Susac syndrome. The RNA, about 0.5 to 1 ug, was put through reverse transcription using random hexamers. TCRdb re-called the immunoSEQ multiplex PCR reads through MiXCR, storing one row per CDR3 protein. Among around 25,000 distinct CDR3 sequences, about 94% were seen once, and the ten largest hold 0.63%. Sequenced input: CD8+ T cells from PBMCs. The receptor set was obtained from a human donor with Susac syndrome.

The gene calls are TRBV6-1 and TRBJ2-1; D is uncertain. Trimming took 0 bases from V and 4 from J, leaving 7 bases between them. Germline CDR1 and CDR2: MNHNS and SASEGT. The CDR3 loop spans 14 amino acids. As DNA, the CDR3 is TGTGCCAGCAGTGAAGCCCCCGGGTACAATGAGCAGTTCTTC. This codes for CASSEAPGYNEQFF.

As DNA, the CDR3 is TGTGCCAGTAGTTCCGCCGGGACAGGGGGTTTCAATGAGCAGTTCTTC. Residues: CASSSAGTGGFNEQFF. The gene calls are TRBV19 and TRBJ2-1; 11 bases are a match to TRBD1. This CDR3 is 16 amino acids long. Germline CDR1 and CDR2: LNHDA and SQIVND (reference sequence). Trimming removed 5 bases from V and 6 bases from J; junction bases left unmatched: 9.

The gene calls are TRBV2 and TRBJ2-2; no definite D call. CDR1 and CDR2 (germline): SNHLY, FYNNEI. V lost 8 bases and J 2 bases, leaving 12 bases between the germline ends. The CDR3 loop spans 14 amino acids. The CDR3 loop reads CASLIGANTGELFF. DNA for the CDR3: TGTGCCAGCTTGATAGGTGCCAACACCGGGGAGCTGTTTTTT.

The chain uses TRBV4-2 and TRBJ1-5; TRBD1 agrees at 8 bases. V shed 2 bases, J shed 3 bases, and the junction held 9 bases outside the gene matches. This CDR3 comprises 17 residues. The germline gives CDR1 LGHNA, CDR2 YNFKEQ. The CDR3 DNA sequence: TGTGCCAGCAGCCAAATAGGACAGGGATCTCCCAATCAGCCCCAGCATTTT. It translates to CASSQIGQGSPNQPQHF.

The chain has TRBV28 and TRBJ2-7; D is perhaps TRBD1 or TRBD2 (5 bases each). The CDR3 extends over 13 amino acids. The germline V gene has CDR1 MDHEN and CDR2 SYDVKM. V was clipped by 1 base and J by 3 bases, with 7 bases between them. The CDR3 spells CASSLFGGYEQYF. CDR3 sequence (DNA): TGTGCCAGCAGTTTATTTGGGGGCTACGAGCAGTACTTC. The entire variable domain, with the rest obtained from reference TRBV28 and TRBJ2-7, is as follows: DVKVTQSSRYLVKRTGEKVFLECVQDMDHENMFWYRQDPGLGLRLIYFSYDVKMKEKGDIPEGYSVSREKKERFSLILESASTNQTSMYLCASSLFGGYEQYFGPGTRLTVT.

V usage is TRBV7-8 and J usage is TRBJ2-5; D might be TRBD2 (6 bases). Germline CDR1 is SGHVS and CDR2 is FQNEAQ. V shed 5 bases and J shed 2 bases, with 12 bases lying between them. The CDR3 runs to 14 residues. The DNA for the CDR3 is TGTGCCAGCAGCCCACCTAGCGTACAAGAGACCCAGTACTTC. Amino acid sequence: CASSPPSVQETQYF.

The gene calls are TRBV27 and TRBJ2-1; D is perhaps TRBD2 (6 bases). Germline V lookup: CDR1 MNHEY, CDR2 SMNVEV (reference sequence). The CDR3 is 14 residues long. Trimming removed 1 base at V and 7 bases at J, with 11 bases between. The chain's CDR3 is CASSLLETSNEQFF. In nucleotides, the CDR3 is TGTGCCAGCAGTTTATTGGAGACTAGTAATGAGCAGTTCTTC.

This chain links TRBV7-8 with TRBJ2-7, with a tentative D call TRBD2 (7 bases). CDR3 length equals 15 residues. Trimming stripped 4 bases from V and 2 bases from J, with 15 bases between. Germline-derived CDR1 and CDR2 are SGHVS and FQNEAQ. Here the CDR3 reads CASSSGGTGPYEQYF. DNA of the CDR3: TGTGCCAGCAGCTCGGGGGGAACAGGGCCCTACGAGCAGTACTTC.